A single sample is the source of the 25 T cell receptor beta chains below, sequenced in a study of T cell repertoires in cytomegalovirus infection. MiXCR, run by TCRdb on the reads, gives a single entry per CDR3 protein. The data contain 380,000 or so distinct CDR3 sequences, just under 35% of them singletons. The antigens these receptors bind are not known. This material consisted of cultured PBMCs, taken from culture after CMV antigen stimulation. Receptor source: a human donor in good health (CMV status not recorded). Some clones in this sample may be carry-over from other donors' samples.

This clonotype appeared a few times. The chain joins TRBV12-3 or TRBV12-4 to TRBJ2-1; TRBD1 matches 7 bases. The V gene end was trimmed by 6 bases and the J gene end by 7 bases; junction bases not matched to a gene: 6. The CDR3 loop spans 13 amino acids. This chain's CDR3 is CASSRQQGNEQFF. Here the CDR3 DNA reads TGTGCCAGCAGCCGACAACAGGGGAATGAGCAGTTCTTC.

The V and J genes are TRBV24-1 and TRBJ2-5; D uncertain. This CDR3 is built from 14 residues. V was cut by 3 bases and J by 4 bases, with 11 bases left in between. The germline CDR1 and CDR2 sequences are KGHDR and SFDVKD. The CDR3 region has the DNA TGTGCCACCAGTGATCCAGGATTTCGAGAGACCCAGTACTTC. Its translation is CATSDPGFRETQYF.

There are a few counts of this clonotype. The chain is built from TRBV2 and TRBJ1-5, with 7 positions matching TRBD1. The CDR3 totals 14 residues. With 7 bases clipped from V and 4 bases from J, the junction kept 7 bases outside the gene matches. Germline V CDR1 and CDR2: SNHLY, FYNNEI. CDR3 sequence: CASTQGISNQPQHF. The CDR3 coding sequence is TGTGCCAGCACACAGGGGATTAGTAATCAGCCCCAGCATTTT.

In its sample, this clonotype was seen a few times. At one end the junction does not follow the germline gene, possibly because of a read error. V usage is TRBV7-9 and J usage is TRBJ2-1, with 8 nucleotides matching TRBD2. CDR3 length: 15 residues. Germline V CDR1 and CDR2: SEHNR, FQNEAQ (reference sequence). As DNA, the CDR3 is TGTGCCAGCAGATTAGCGGGGAGCTCCTACAATGAGCAGTTCTTC. This sequence encodes CASRLAGSSYNEQFF.

CDR3 coding DNA: TGCAGTGCTACGGACCGACTTACCTACGAGCAGTACTTC. Translated, it gives CSATDRLTYEQYF. The V gene is TRBV20-1, the J gene TRBJ2-7, with D unclear. The CDR3 sequence is 13 residues long. The germline gives CDR1 DFQATT, CDR2 SNEGSKA (reference sequence). Trimming removed 4 bases from V and 2 bases from J, with 12 bases in between.

The chain joins TRBV4-1 to TRBJ1-6; 9 bases are a match to TRBD1. This CDR3 comprises 16 residues. V dropped 3 bases and J dropped 7; count of bases not matched to a gene: 7. Germline CDR1 and CDR2: MGHRA and YSYEKL. CDR3 residues: CASSQGGQGNNSPLHF. The CDR3 bases are TGCGCCAGCAGCCAGGGGGGACAGGGTAACAATTCACCCCTCCACTTT.

This clonotype was observed a few times. The gene calls are TRBV7-2 and TRBJ2-7; the match to TRBD2 covers 8 bases. J gave up 5 bases and V 5 bases, and 2 bases lay outside the gene matches. This CDR3 has 12 residues. Germline CDR1 reads SGHTA; CDR2 reads FQGNSA. The CDR3 DNA reads as TGTGCCAGCAGCCGCGGGGGGAACGAGCAGTACGTC. This gives the protein CASSRGGNEQYV.

This chain links TRBV6-5 with TRBJ2-7; D not resolved. Trimming pared 3 bases from V and 0 bases from J, leaving 12 bases between. CDR1 and CDR2 from the germline V gene are MNHEY and SVGAGI. This CDR3 has 15 residues. This CDR3 is CASSYSQASSYEQYF. Here the CDR3 DNA reads TGTGCCAGCAGTTATAGTCAGGCGAGCTCCTACGAGCAGTACTTC.

This clonotype showed up just a few times. This chain uses TRBV27 with TRBJ2-1; D could derive from TRBD1 or TRBD2 (7 bases each). Per germline, CDR1 MNHEY and CDR2 SMNVEV (reference sequence). V lost 7 bases and J 3 bases, leaving 19 bases between the germline ends. The CDR3 loop spans 16 amino acids. The CDR3 sequence is CASKPSGGGGYNEQFF. The CDR3 DNA follows: TGTGCCAGCAAACCCTCAGGGGGGGGAGGCTACAATGAGCAGTTCTTC.

This chain uses TRBV11-2 with TRBJ2-5; TRBD1 agrees at 7 bases. Looked up from germline, CDR1 is SGHAT and CDR2 is FQNNGV. V was pared by 5 bases and J by 2 bases, with 8 bases of the junction left unmatched. CDR3 length equals 15 residues. The CDR3 loop is CASSPGTVVQETQYF. CDR3 sequence (DNA): TGTGCCAGCAGCCCGGGGACAGTTGTACAAGAGACCCAGTACTTC.

This clonotype was seen ten or more times. The rearrangement uses TRBV7-2 and TRBJ2-7; maybe TRBD1 (6 bases). Trimming removed 4 bases at V and 3 bases at J, with 19 bases between. CDR3 size: 16 residues. Germline V gives CDR1 SGHTA, CDR2 FQGNSA. The DNA for the CDR3 is TGTGCCAGCAGCTATGGACAGTTCCATTTCCACTACGAGCAGTACTTC. Its protein is CASSYGQFHFHYEQYF.

This clonotype was detected only a few times. This rearrangement joins TRBV24-1 to TRBJ2-3; D is possibly TRBD2 (6 bases). The ends were cut back, 5 bases at V and 3 bases at J, with 14 bases in the middle. CDR3 length equals 15 residues. Germline CDR1 reads KGHDR; CDR2 reads SFDVKD. CDR3 nucleotide sequence: TGTGCCACCAGTGTCTTCGAGGAGGGAACAGATACGCAGTATTTT. It encodes CATSVFEEGTDTQYF.

The chain employs TRBV30 and TRBJ2-6; maybe TRBD2 (5 bases). The CDR3 spans 15 residues. V was cut by 4 bases and J by 4 bases, with 14 bases left in between. Germline CDR1 reads GTSNPN; CDR2 reads SVGIG (reference sequence). CDR3 residues: CAWTLLGRGANVLTF. The CDR3 nucleotides are TGTGCCTGGACCCTCTTGGGGAGAGGGGCCAACGTCCTGACTTTC.

This chain connects TRBV7-3 to TRBJ2-7, with 10 bases lining up with TRBD2. After removal of 8 bases from V and 7 bases from J, the junction contained 11 bases not matched to a gene. Germline V gene data show CDR1 as SGHTA and CDR2 as FQGTGA. The CDR3 runs 14 residues. CDR3 sequence: CASRLASGSGEQYF. The CDR3 nucleotides are TGTGCCAGCCGATTGGCTAGCGGGAGCGGAGAGCAGTACTTC.

CDR3 protein: CASRMGGPKYNEQFF. Written as DNA, the CDR3 is TGTGCCAGCAGGATGGGGGGTCCCAAGTACAATGAGCAGTTCTTC. The chain couples TRBV6-5 to TRBJ2-1, with a weak D call TRBD2 (6 bases). In germline, CDR1 is MNHEY, CDR2 SVGAGI. The length of the CDR3 is 15 residues. Trimming took off 6 bases at V and 4 bases at J, with 16 bases between the two ends.

The J gene is TRBJ2-1, the V gene TRBV19; 8 bases line up with TRBD2. This CDR3 is 14 amino acids long. Trimming took 6 bases from V and 8 from J; bases not matched to a gene: 9. Germline values: CDR1 LNHDA, CDR2 SQIVND (reference sequence). The CDR3 DNA reads as TGTGCCAGTAGGGCGGGAGGAGGTGGATATGAGCAGTTCTTC. Encoded protein: CASRAGGGGYEQFF.

The V gene is TRBV15, the J gene TRBJ2-7; D is unclear. In germline, CDR1 is LNHNV, CDR2 YYDKDF (reference sequence). V dropped 8 bases and J dropped 0 bases, with 8 bases sitting between them. This CDR3 has 12 residues. In DNA form, the CDR3 reads TGTGCCACCTTGCCGTTCTCCTACGAGCAGTACGTC. This sequence encodes CATLPFSYEQYV.

This clonotype has at least ten counts. The V call is TRBV19, the J call TRBJ2-1, with a tentative D call TRBD2 (6 bases). Between the trimmed V and J ends, which lost 3 bases and 3 bases, there was a span of 12 bases. The CDR3 sequence is 15 residues long. The germline V gene has CDR1 LNHDA and CDR2 SQIVND (reference sequence). CDR3 in DNA: TGTGCCAGTAGTATCAGTCGGGAGATCTACAATGAGCAGTTCTTC. Translated: CASSISREIYNEQFF.

The CDR3 DNA reads TGTGCCAGCAGCCAGACGACAGCGACGCGAGGAAACACCATATATTTT. Amino acid sequence: CASSQTTATRGNTIYF. The rearrangement uses TRBV5-5 and TRBJ1-3; D perhaps matches TRBD1 (5 bases). Looked up from germline, CDR1 is SGHKS and CDR2 is YYEKEE (reference sequence). Trimming stripped 4 bases from V and 4 bases from J, with 18 bases between. The CDR3 covers 16 residues.

The chain recombines TRBV12-3 or TRBV12-4 with TRBJ1-2; possible D gene TRBD1, 6 bases. V was pared by 5 bases and J by 0 bases, with 19 bases between. The CDR3 extends over 17 amino acids. The CDR3 nucleotides read TGTGCCAGCAGTCGAGTTGGGGGGCTGCACCCTAACTATGGCTACACCTTC. Amino acids: CASSRVGGLHPNYGYTF.

The chain links TRBV7-9 to TRBJ2-3, with 9 bases matching TRBD2. The germline gives CDR1 SEHNR, CDR2 FQNEAQ (reference sequence). The length of the CDR3 is 15 residues. Trimming cost V 3 bases and J 5 bases; bases outside gene matches: 6. For the CDR3, the DNA is TGTGCCAGCAGCTTTGCGGGAGGGTCGAGAGATACGCAGTATTTT. Its translation is CASSFAGGSRDTQYF.

The V and J genes are TRBV6-5 and TRBJ2-3; 7 bases line up with TRBD2. The CDR3 has 17 amino acids. Germline CDR1 MNHEY, CDR2 SVGAGI. After removal of 0 bases from V and 4 bases from J, the junction contained 10 bases not matched to a gene. In nucleotides, the CDR3 is TGTGCCAGCAGTTACTCGATGGCGGGAGAGCTGCCAGATACGCAGTATTTT. Its protein product is CASSYSMAGELPDTQYF.

In this sample, this clonotype turned up a few times. The chain has TRBV7-9 and TRBJ1-1, with 9 bases fitting TRBD1. Germline assignment: CDR1 SEHNR and CDR2 FQNEAQ (reference sequence). The CDR3 spans 13 residues. V lost 5 bases, J lost 5 bases, and 3 bases stayed unmatched. CDR3 bases: TGTGCCAGCAGCAGGGACAGGGTAACTGAAGCTTTCTTT. Its protein is CASSRDRVTEAFF.

The sample holds a few counts of this clonotype. The chain has TRBV27 and TRBJ1-4; TRBD1 agrees at 7 bases. The CDR3 loop spans 15 amino acids. Germline trimming cut 5 bases from V and 8 bases from J; bases unmatched to any gene: 11. Germline CDR1 MNHEY, CDR2 SMNVEV (reference sequence). In DNA, the CDR3 is TGTGCCAGCAGTCCACCACCGGGCAGGGGGGAAAAACTGTTTTTT. Translated: CASSPPPGRGEKLFF.

A few counts support this clonotype. The gene calls are TRBV4-1 and TRBJ1-1, with D possibly being TRBD1 (5 bases). The CDR3 contains 17 residues. Looked up from germline, CDR1 is MGHRA and CDR2 is YSYEKL. With 1 base removed from V and 4 bases from J, the gap between germline ends came to 19 bases. The CDR3 bases are TGCGCCAGCAGCCAAGGGAATAGGGACCTTGGGACCACTGAAGCTTTCTTT. It yields the protein CASSQGNRDLGTTEAFF.